This TCR beta chain was recovered during a study of blood T cell repertoires in COVID-19. The trim removed 1 base at V and 2 bases at J, leaving 4 bases unmatched. The CDR3 has 15 residues. Looked up from germline, CDR1 is SGDLS and CDR2 is YYNGEE. Some clones are missing from TCRdb's copy, which holds only in-frame ones; the method was immunoSEQ multiplex PCR. Of under 250,000 clones in the sample, about four fifths were seen once. This chain connects TRBV9 to TRBJ2-5; TRBD2 matches at 8 bases. The specimen sequenced was peripheral blood. The sequence derives from a man aged 50 to 60 with active or convalescent COVID-19. In DNA form, the CDR3 reads TGTGCCAGCAGCGTACGGGGGGGAACGCAAGAGACCCAGTACTTC. Residues: CASSVRGGTQETQYF. The full variable domain, rest sourced from reference TRBV9 and TRBJ2-5, is DSGVTQTPKHLITATGQRVTLRCSPRSGDLSVYWYQQSLDQGLQFLIQYYNGEERAKGNILERFSAQQFPDLHSELNLSSLELGDSALYFCASSVRGGTQETQYFGPGTRLLVL.